This T cell receptor (beta chain) is from a study of blood T cell repertoires in COVID-19. Across the study: Acute and convalescent COVID-19 specimens originated in the United States, Italy and Spain.

Some clones are missing from TCRdb's copy, which holds only in-frame ones; the method was immunoSEQ multiplex PCR. The repertoire consists of some 310,000 clones, with roughly 90% occurring once and the leading ten covering almost 9.5%. Trimming pared 4 bases from V and 10 bases from J, leaving 13 bases between. CDR1 and CDR2 (germline): MNHEY, SMNVEV (reference sequence). The CDR3 has 12 amino acids. The chain joins TRBV27 to TRBJ1-1; D is possibly TRBD1 (5 bases). The TCR originated in a woman in her 30s who had recovered from COVID-19. Input material: PBMCs or T cells enriched from blood (not recorded which). The CDR3, as DNA: TGTGCCAGCAGTTACCCAACAGGAACAGCTTTCTTT. Translated, it gives CASSYPTGTAFF.